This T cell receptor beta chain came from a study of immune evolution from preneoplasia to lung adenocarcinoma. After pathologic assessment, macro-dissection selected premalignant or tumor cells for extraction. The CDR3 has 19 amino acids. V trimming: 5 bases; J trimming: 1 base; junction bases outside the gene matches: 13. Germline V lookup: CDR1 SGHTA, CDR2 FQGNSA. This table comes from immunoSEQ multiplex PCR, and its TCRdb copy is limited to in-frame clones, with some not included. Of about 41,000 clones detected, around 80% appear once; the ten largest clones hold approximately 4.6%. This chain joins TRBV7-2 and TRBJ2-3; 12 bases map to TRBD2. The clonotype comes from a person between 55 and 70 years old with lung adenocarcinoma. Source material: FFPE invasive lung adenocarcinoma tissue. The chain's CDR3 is CASSIISPRLAGGTDTQYF. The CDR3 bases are TGTGCCAGCAGCATTATCTCCCCCAGACTAGCGGGGGGCACAGATACGCAGTATTTT.